This T cell receptor (beta chain) stems from a study of T-cell reconstitution after alpha-beta-depleted transplantation in children. This clonotype has at least ten counts. Unique molecular identifiers featured in how the TCRbeta library was prepared. One entry per CDR3 protein, called by TCRdb with MiXCR from the PCR reads. The sample includes roughly 610,000 distinct CDR3 sequences, under 12% of them seen just once. This clonotype was obtained from a human donor who donated a stem cell graft to a child with acute myeloid leukemia. The source was PBMCs from the stem cell graft donor, collected from the stem cell graft.

The CDR3 nucleotides are TGTGCCACCAGCAGATCCACCGGGGAGCTGTTTTTT. It yields the protein CATSRSTGELFF. V and J are TRBV15 and TRBJ2-2; D unresolved. The CDR3 length is 12 residues. Trimming pared 2 bases from V and 4 bases from J, leaving 2 bases between. Per the germline V gene, CDR1 is LNHNV and CDR2 is YYDKDF (reference sequence).